This T cell receptor (beta chain) was obtained from a study of T cell repertoires in ileal Crohn's disease. This CDR3 has 13 amino acids. V gave up 2 bases and J gave up 0 bases, with 4 bases separating them. Germline V gene lookup returns CDR1 MNHNS and CDR2 SASEGT. As to this clone: Its antigen is undetermined.

Findings and caveats of the study: Clonal expansions were more frequent in active smokers than non-smokers at surgery.

Per sample, roughly 0.45 micrograms of biopsy DNA were TCRB immunosequenced. Clones were read by immunoSEQ multiplex PCR, and TCRdb kept only the in-frame ones, dropping some. The sample includes approximately 13,000 clones, around 70% of them seen just once. Material for sequencing was ileal tissue. This receptor was identified in an adult with Crohn's disease. The chain employs TRBV6-1 and TRBJ1-1; unclear D gene. CDR3 bases: TGTGCCAGCAGTGAATTTTTGAACACTGAAGCTTTCTTT. Its translation is CASSEFLNTEAFF.